This TCR beta chain was sequenced for a study of blood T cell repertoires in COVID-19. Study-level information: The United States, Italy and Spain provided the acute and convalescent COVID-19 samples. T cells, B-cell-depleted T cells, or PBMCs supplied cDNA or gDNA.

Study members were between roughly 18 and 100 years old and lived in approximately 25 US regions. Per the germline V gene, CDR1 is MNHEY and CDR2 is SVGEGT. The CDR3 contains 12 residues. Trimming pared 6 bases from V and 5 bases from J, leaving 10 bases between. In the original workflow: Reference gene primer amplification yielded estimated nucleated cell counts. TCRdb's copy holds only in-frame clones and misses some; the assay was immunoSEQ multiplex PCR. That table gives V, J and clone size, and the DNA gave D and trimming. The sample lists hundreds of thousands of clones, 86% occurring once. The TCR sequence derives from a man aged 35 to 55 who had recovered from COVID-19. V gene TRBV6-2 or TRBV6-3 combines with J gene TRBJ1-1; perhaps TRBD1 as D (5 bases). The sequencing sample was made of PBMCs or T cells enriched from blood (not recorded which). CDR3 protein: CASSHGGTEAFF. Here the CDR3 DNA reads TGTGCCAGCAGCCACGGGGGAACTGAAGCTTTCTTT.